The sequence of this T cell receptor (beta chain) was determined in a study of T-cell memory formation after mild COVID-19. The 5'RACE method, run with constant-segment primers, produced TCR alpha and TCR beta cDNA libraries (carrying sample barcodes and UMIs). Each CDR3 protein gets one entry after TCRdb re-called the 5' RACE reads with MiXCR. The data hold fewer than 300,000 distinct CDR3 sequences, with around 15% observed a single time. The CDR3 loop spans 14 amino acids. V dropped 2 bases and J dropped 9; count of bases not matched to a gene: 12. Germline V gene sequence: CDR1 DFQATT, CDR2 SNEGSKA (reference sequence). This clonotype came up a few times. Its antigen is undetermined. Broader study findings: Day 15 to 85 contractors were CD4/CD8 balanced; later expanders leaned CD4+.

The sequencing sample was made of PBMCs or a T cell subset sorted from them (not recorded which). This TCR derives from a man younger than 35 who had mild COVID-19 (a few samples of this study predate the infection). Cell type and time point are not known. V and J are TRBV20-1 and TRBJ2-7; 8 bases align to TRBD1. The CDR3 region has the DNA TGCAGTGCTAGACAGGGTGCGGACAGGGCTTCGCAGTACTTC. Translation: CSARQGADRASQYF.